The clone carrying this T cell receptor beta chain was counted many times. Its antigen is unidentified. The sample originates from a study of T-cell memory formation after mild COVID-19. Findings and caveats of the study: Researchers report contracting CD4+ clones mostly in CM and EM, with CD8+ clones in EMRA. Memory from before infection featured some responding clones, which suggests cross-reactive memory joined. Whether second-wave clones peaking at day 37 were SARS-CoV-2 specific went unconfirmed.

Trimming removed 3 bases from V and 4 bases from J; junction bases left unmatched: 2. Germline values: CDR1 LGHNA, CDR2 YNFKEQ. The CDR3 spans 13 residues. It was 5'RACE with constant-segment primers that produced the TCR alpha and TCR beta cDNA libraries, which carried sample barcodes and UMIs. TCRdb passed the 5' RACE reads through MiXCR, listing each CDR3 protein once. The sample lists under 150,000 distinct CDR3 sequences, 15% to 20% occurring once. The receptor comes from an adult woman who had mild COVID-19 (a few samples of this study predate the infection). Cell type and time point are not known. J is TRBJ1-2 and V is TRBV4-2; TRBD1 agrees at 7 bases. The sequencing input was PBMCs or a T cell subset sorted from them (not recorded which). Written as DNA, the CDR3 is TGTGCCAGCAGCCAGTCAGGGGGCTATGGCTACACCTTC. Amino acid sequence: CASSQSGGYGYTF.